A selection of T cell receptor beta chains follows, all from one sample in a study of blood T cell repertoires in COVID-19. Using immunoSEQ multiplex PCR, the repertoire was profiled, and TCRdb retains in-frame clones only, with some absent. Among 150,000 to 200,000 clones listed, about 85% were seen once. Sequenced: peripheral blood. These receptors came from a man aged 60-69 years with active or convalescent COVID-19. Each CDR3 is given with its conserved first and last residue. A D gene is named only where the DNA matches it firmly. Rows give clone size only sometimes, using once, few, many, or a class for an expanded clone.

>TRBJ1-2|NA|TRBV14|TRBD1
TGTGCCAGCAGCCAAGTAGGTGGACAGGGAGGTGGCTACACCTTC
CASSQVGGQGGGYTF
>TRBJ1-6|few|TRBV18|NA
TGTGCCAGCTCACCTTTTTCGAGGGTCTACAGCTCCTATAATTCACCCCTCCACTTT
CASSPFSRVYSSYNSPLHF
>TRBJ2-2|NA|TRBV5-4|TRBD1
TGTGCCAGCAGCTCCGGGACAGCATCCACCGGGGAGCTGTTTTTT
CASSSGTASTGELFF
>TRBJ1-2|few|TRBV5-4|NA
TGTGCCAGCAGCTTGCTGACATCCAGCACTAACTATGGCTACACCTTC
CASSLLTSSTNYGYTF
>TRBJ2-2|NA|TRBV5-1|NA
TGCGCCAGCAGCTTGGGGGATGCGGGCACCGGGGAGCTGTTTTTT
CASSLGDAGTGELFF
>TRBJ2-1|NA|TRBV7-9|TRBD2
TGTGCCAGCACTAGGGAGGTAGCGGGGGCAAATGAGCAGTTCTTC
CASTREVAGANEQFF
>TRBJ1-5|NA|TRBV4-1|NA
TGCGCCAGCAGCCTCAGCAGGGTGGGGCCCCAGCATTTT
CASSLSRVGPQHF
>TRBJ1-2|few|TRBV5-1|NA
TGCGCCAGCAGCTTGTCAAGTACAGGGCAAAACTATGGCTACACCTTC
CASSLSSTGQNYGYTF
>TRBJ1-5|NA|TRBV19|TRBD1
TGTGCCAGTAGAAGGATCCCGGGACAGGGGGGAAATCAGCCCCAGCATTTT
CASRRIPGQGGNQPQHF
>TRBJ1-1|NA|TRBV5-1|TRBD1
TGCGCCAGCAGCTTAACAGGGGACACTGAAGCTTTCTTT
CASSLTGDTEAFF
>TRBJ2-7|NA|TRBV6-2/TRBV6-3|NA
TGTGCCAGCAGTTACTCCGTAGGGGGTATCAGGTACGAGCAGTACTTC
CASSYSVGGIRYEQYF
>TRBJ2-5|once|TRBV5-1|NA
TGCGCCAGCAGCTTGTCTTCGTCTCAAGAGACCCAGTACTTC
CASSLSSSQETQYF